This passage covers 10 T cell receptor beta chains from one sample sequenced in a study of long-term antiretroviral therapy in people with HIV. Survey-level resolution applied to immunoSEQ assay v3.0. Sequencing was performed with immunoSEQ multiplex PCR; in TCRdb, only in-frame clones are kept and a portion is missing. This sample yields approximately 35,000 clones, of which approximately 80% are seen a single time; around 7.4% belongs to the top ten. Sequenced here: unsorted PBMCs, sampled 2 years after starting antiretroviral therapy. These receptors were collected from a woman aged 45-60 years with HIV.

The chain carries TRBV6-5 and TRBJ2-3; 8 bases fit TRBD2. The CDR3 sequence is 14 residues long. V lost 4 bases and J lost 7; bases outside the gene matches: 7. CDR1 is MNHEY, CDR2 SVGAGI, per germline. The CDR3, as DNA: TGTGCCAGCAGTTCCGGACTAGCTCCAAATACGCAGTATTTT. It codes for CASSSGLAPNTQYF.

The gene calls are TRBV4-1 and TRBJ2-3, with 12 bases aligning to TRBD2. J gave up 4 bases and V 1 base, and 12 bases lay outside the gene matches. Germline values: CDR1 MGHRA, CDR2 YSYEKL. The CDR3 has 19 amino acids. This chain's CDR3 is CASSQVGLAGGRVADTQYF. Here the CDR3 DNA reads TGCGCCAGCAGCCAAGTAGGCCTAGCGGGGGGGCGGGTCGCAGATACGCAGTATTTT.

This sequence joins TRBV2 and TRBJ1-1, with a possible D match to TRBD1 (6 bases). The V end was cut by 4 bases, the J end by 10 bases, with 16 bases between. Germline CDR1 SNHLY, CDR2 FYNNEI. The CDR3 loop spans 13 amino acids. The CDR3 bases are TGTGCCAGCAGTGTTGGGGGCCTCCTAGGAGCTTTCTTT. This encodes CASSVGGLLGAFF.

The J gene is TRBJ1-2, the V gene TRBV19; D uncertain. There are 16 residues in the CDR3. Per the germline V gene, CDR1 is LNHDA and CDR2 is SQIVND (reference sequence). Trimming removed 3 bases from V and 5 bases from J, with 19 bases in between. The CDR3 here is CASSIALGADLYGYTF. In nucleotides, the CDR3 is TGTGCCAGTAGTATCGCGCTAGGCGCCGACCTGTATGGCTACACCTTC.

This chain connects TRBV27 to TRBJ2-3; a weak D match, TRBD2 (5 bases). The V end was cut by 4 bases, the J end by 2 bases, with 13 bases between. CDR3 length: 15 amino acids. Germline CDR1 reads MNHEY; CDR2 reads SMNVEV (reference sequence). The DNA for the CDR3 is TGTGCCAGCAGTTCCGGACTTCCAGCCACAGATACGCAGTATTTT. Translated: CASSSGLPATDTQYF.

The V call is TRBV12-5, the J call TRBJ2-3, with D possibly called TRBD1 or TRBD2 (6 bases each). The CDR3 has 15 residues. Germline assignment: CDR1 LGHNT and CDR2 FRNRAP. Trimming removed 3 bases at V and 2 bases at J, with 12 bases between. CDR3 region: CASGLMGGPTDTQYF. Written as DNA, the CDR3 is TGTGCTAGTGGTTTAATGGGGGGCCCCACAGATACGCAGTATTTT.

The chain combines TRBV7-2 with TRBJ1-6; 7 nucleotides match TRBD1. V shed 5 bases and J 9 bases; nucleotides not matched to a gene: 10. This CDR3 spans 15 amino acids. CDR1 is SGHTA, CDR2 FQGNSA, per germline. CDR3 in DNA: TGTGCCAGCAGCATAAGCAGGGGGGGAGGTTCACCCCTCCACTTT. Translating it yields CASSISRGGGSPLHF.

The genes are TRBV27 and TRBJ2-1, with 11 bases lining up with TRBD1. V was clipped by 6 bases and J by 7 bases; unmatched bases: 5. CDR1 and CDR2 from the germline V gene are MNHEY and SMNVEV (reference sequence). CDR3 length: 14 amino acids. The CDR3 DNA sequence: TGTGCCAGCAGCTTCGGGACAGGGGGTAATGAGCAGTTCTTC. It specifies CASSFGTGGNEQFF.

The chain carries TRBV5-1 and TRBJ1-4; D unresolved. V was clipped by 2 bases and J by 3 bases, with 11 bases between them. Germline values: CDR1 SGHRS, CDR2 YFSETQ. This CDR3 is built from 15 residues. As DNA, the CDR3 is TGCGCCAGCAGCTTTTGGAGCGGCTCTAATGAAAAACTGTTTTTT. Translating gives CASSFWSGSNEKLFF.

The V gene is TRBV2, the J gene TRBJ1-5, with 12 positions matching TRBD1. V lost 6 bases, J lost 6 bases, and 6 bases stayed unmatched. Germline V gives CDR1 SNHLY, CDR2 FYNNEI. This CDR3 spans 15 amino acids. The CDR3 nucleotides read TGTGCCAGCAGCGCCGGGACAGGGGGCTTTCAGCCCCAGCATTTT. This codes for CASSAGTGGFQPQHF.